These 20 T cell receptor beta chains originate from one sample sequenced in a study of shared clonotypes between healthy human individuals. This table comes from immunoSEQ multiplex PCR, and its TCRdb copy is limited to in-frame clones, with some not included. Counted here are around 610,000 clones, about 96% occurring once; the ten biggest clones make up roughly 0.12%. Cells designated naive CD8 were CD45RO-negative and were positively selected for CCR7, with terminally differentiated effector memory CD45RA+ cells excluded. Sequencing was done on a sample of naive CD8+ T cells sorted from blood. These receptors all stem from a woman in her twenties or thirties in good health.

This chain connects TRBV5-1 to TRBJ2-3; perhaps TRBD2 as D (6 bases). Per germline, CDR1 SGHRS and CDR2 YFSETQ. The CDR3 spans 18 residues. The V end was cut by 3 bases, the J end by 2 bases, with 22 bases between. CDR3 in amino acids: CASSSAQVTRGFTDTQYF. DNA of the CDR3: TGCGCCAGCAGCTCAGCCCAGGTGACTAGGGGATTCACAGATACGCAGTATTTT. The entire variable domain, with the rest obtained from reference TRBV5-1 and TRBJ2-3, is as follows: KAGVTQTPRYLIKTRGQQVTLSCSPISGHRSVSWYQQTPGQGLQFLFEYFSETQRNKGNFPGRFSGRQFSNSRSEMNVSTLELGDSALYLCASSSAQVTRGFTDTQYFGPGTRLTVL.

This clone has only a few counts. The chain uses TRBV9 and TRBJ1-3; D unclear. Germline V gene sequence: CDR1 SGDLS, CDR2 YYNGEE. CDR3 length: 13 residues. V lost 5 bases, J lost 2 bases, and 8 bases lay in between. CDR3 coding DNA: TGTGCCAGCAGACAGAGTCCTGGAAACACCATATATTTT. Its translation: CASRQSPGNTIYF.

This rearrangement joins TRBV11-2 to TRBJ2-1; tentative D call: TRBD2 (5 bases). The CDR3 runs to 15 residues. V was clipped by 1 base and J by 5 bases, with 12 bases between them. The germline CDR1 and CDR2 sequences are SGHAT and FQNNGV. The CDR3 nucleotides read TGTGCCAGCAGCTTAGTAGCAGCGGATAACAATGAGCAGTTCTTC. Translating gives CASSLVAADNNEQFF. Filled out from reference TRBV11-2 and TRBJ2-1, the complete variable domain reads EAGVAQSPRYKIIEKRQSVAFWCNPISGHATLYWYQQILGQGPKLLIQFQNNGVVDDSQLPKDRFSAERLKGVDSTLKIQPAKLEDSAVYLCASSLVAADNNEQFFGPGTRLTVL.

CDR3 loop: CASSLAESGTRVSRNTIYF. Here the CDR3 DNA reads TGCGCCAGCAGCTTGGCCGAATCGGGGACCCGTGTCAGTAGAAACACCATATATTTT. The chain carries TRBV5-1 and TRBJ1-3; possible D gene TRBD1, 5 bases. The CDR3 runs 19 residues. Germline V CDR1 and CDR2: SGHRS, YFSETQ. V dropped 0 bases and J dropped 5 bases, with 24 bases sitting between them.

CDR3 residues: CASSPYPGANVLTF. The DNA for the CDR3 is TGTGCCAGCAGCCCCTACCCTGGGGCCAACGTCCTGACTTTC. The gene calls are TRBV7-2 and TRBJ2-6, with no clear D. Trimming stripped 5 bases from V and 2 bases from J, with 7 bases between. The CDR3 covers 14 residues. Germline lookup yields CDR1 SGHTA and CDR2 FQGNSA.

This clone showed up just once. V usage is TRBV2 and J usage is TRBJ2-7; no clear D. Trimming shortened V by 3 bases and J by 4 bases, and 7 bases separated the two germline ends. In germline, CDR1 is SNHLY, CDR2 FYNNEI. This CDR3 comprises 12 residues. The CDR3, as DNA: TGTGCCAGCAGTGAGCGGTCGTACGAGCAGTACTTC. Translated, it gives CASSERSYEQYF.

CDR3: CASSLGMDSKGYTF. The CDR3 nucleotides are TGTGCCAGCAGCTTAGGTATGGACAGTAAAGGCTACACCTTC. The chain is built from TRBV11-2 and TRBJ1-2, with D perhaps matching TRBD1 (6 bases). V lost 1 base to trimming and J lost 8 bases, with 14 bases between them. The CDR3 totals 14 residues. Germline V lookup: CDR1 SGHAT, CDR2 FQNNGV.

The chain is built from TRBV5-1 and TRBJ2-7; 10 nucleotides align to TRBD1. CDR3 length: 15 amino acids. Looked up from germline, CDR1 is SGHRS and CDR2 is YFSETQ. The V gene end was trimmed by 0 bases and the J gene end by 4 bases; junction bases not matched to a gene: 4. This chain's CDR3 is CASSLADRGGYEQYF. The CDR3 DNA follows: TGCGCCAGCAGCTTGGCGGACAGGGGGGGTTACGAGCAGTACTTC. Filled out from reference TRBV5-1 and TRBJ2-7, the complete variable domain reads KAGVTQTPRYLIKTRGQQVTLSCSPISGHRSVSWYQQTPGQGLQFLFEYFSETQRNKGNFPGRFSGRQFSNSRSEMNVSTLELGDSALYLCASSLADRGGYEQYFGPGTRLTVT.

The V gene is TRBV29-1, the J gene TRBJ1-2, with 8 bases lining up with TRBD1. V lost 0 bases to trimming and J lost 8 bases; unmatched junction nucleotides: 11. The germline V gene encodes CDR1 SQVTM and CDR2 ANQGSEA. There are 15 residues in the CDR3. The CDR3 protein is CSVEDPGPGGAGYTF. The DNA of the CDR3 is TGCAGCGTTGAAGATCCAGGGCCAGGGGGCGCGGGCTACACCTTC.

This chain connects TRBV27 to TRBJ1-5, with D unclear. Trimming stripped 3 bases from V and 3 bases from J, with 12 bases between. CDR1 is MNHEY and CDR2 is SMNVEV in the germline V gene (reference sequence). CDR3 size: 15 residues. Here the CDR3 reads CASSLLGGINQPQHF. Written as DNA, the CDR3 is TGTGCCAGCAGTTTGCTCGGCGGTATCAATCAGCCCCAGCATTTT.

This chain links TRBV13 with TRBJ1-2, with 11 bases matching TRBD1. Germline V gene data show CDR1 as PRHDT and CDR2 as FYEKMQ (reference sequence). This CDR3 is built from 15 residues. Trimming removed 1 base from V and 7 bases from J; junction bases left unmatched: 5. The CDR3 here is CASSLAGQGAFGYTF. CDR3 DNA: TGTGCCAGCAGCTTAGCAGGACAGGGGGCGTTTGGCTACACCTTC. Using reference TRBV13 and TRBJ1-2 for the parts outside the CDR3, the full variable domain is AAGVIQSPRHLIKEKRETATLKCYPIPRHDTVYWYQQGPGQDPQFLISFYEKMQSDKGSIPDRFSAQQFSDYHSELNMSSLELGDSALYFCASSLAGQGAFGYTFGSGTRLTVV.

As DNA, the CDR3 is TGTGCCAGCAGTCCACTATTGACAGGGGGCTATGGCTACACCTTC. It specifies CASSPLLTGGYGYTF. J is TRBJ1-2 and V is TRBV2; 9 bases are shared with TRBD1. This CDR3 is 15 amino acids long. The germline gives CDR1 SNHLY, CDR2 FYNNEI. V trimming: 5 bases; J trimming: 4 bases; junction bases outside the gene matches: 8.

This rearrangement joins TRBV6-6 to TRBJ2-2, with TRBD1 matching 7 bases. This CDR3 is 15 amino acids long. Germline V gene sequence: CDR1 MNHNY, CDR2 SVGAGI (reference sequence). J gave up 6 bases and V 2 bases, and 6 bases lay outside the gene matches. The CDR3 nucleotides read TGTGCCAGCAGTTACGTCCGCCAGGGGGCCGGGGAGCTGTTTTTT. As protein: CASSYVRQGAGELFF.

In its sample, this clone was seen once. The chain employs TRBV11-2 and TRBJ2-1; D gene uncertain. Germline V lookup: CDR1 SGHAT, CDR2 FQNNGV. The CDR3 spans 18 residues. Trimming stripped 1 base from V and 4 bases from J, with 20 bases between. CDR3 coding DNA: TGTGCCAGCAGCTTAGGTTTCAGGCGGCGAAAGAGTTACAATGAGCAGTTCTTC. Encoded protein: CASSLGFRRRKSYNEQFF.

This clone was seen only once. CDR3 in amino acids: CASSQFTGGTEAFF. In DNA, the CDR3 is TGCGCCAGCAGCCAGTTCACAGGGGGCACTGAAGCTTTCTTT. This chain connects TRBV4-1 to TRBJ1-1; 8 bases match TRBD1. The CDR3 extends over 14 amino acids. Per the germline V gene, CDR1 is MGHRA and CDR2 is YSYEKL. The V segment lost 3 bases and the J segment 4 bases; nucleotides outside the gene matches: 4.

The rearrangement uses TRBV13 and TRBJ2-2; unclear D gene. The CDR3 extends over 13 amino acids. Looked up from germline, CDR1 is PRHDT and CDR2 is FYEKMQ (reference sequence). Trimming cost V 1 base and J 3 bases, with 3 bases left between them. CDR3 nucleotide sequence: TGTGCCAGCAGCTTAGTGGACACCGGGGAGCTGTTTTTT. Its translation is CASSLVDTGELFF.

CDR3 sequence: CASSLGPTNYGYTF. The CDR3 bases are TGTGCCAGCAGCTTGGGACCGACTAACTATGGCTACACCTTC. This chain uses TRBV5-8 with TRBJ1-2; no definite D call. Germline V gene data show CDR1 as SGHTS and CDR2 as YDEGEE. V was pared by 0 bases and J by 0 bases, with 6 bases between. This CDR3 spans 14 amino acids. The full variable domain, with the rest looked up from reference TRBV5-8 and TRBJ1-2, is EAGVTQSPTHLIKTRGQQATLRCSPISGHTSVYWYQQALGLGLQFLLWYDEGEERNRGNFPPRFSGRQFPNYSSELNVNALELEDSALYLCASSLGPTNYGYTFGSGTRLTVV.

The V and J genes are TRBV6-5 and TRBJ2-7; 11 positions match TRBD2. V trimming: 0 bases; J trimming: 3 bases; junction bases outside the gene matches: 4. The germline V gene encodes CDR1 MNHEY and CDR2 SVGAGI. The CDR3 is 16 amino acids. This CDR3 is CASSYSTGLAVYEQYF. In DNA form, the CDR3 reads TGTGCCAGCAGTTACTCTACGGGACTAGCGGTCTACGAGCAGTACTTC.

The genes are TRBV28 and TRBJ2-1, with 7 bases fitting TRBD1. The CDR3 loop spans 17 amino acids. Germline lookup yields CDR1 MDHEN and CDR2 SYDVKM. V trimming: 6 bases; J trimming: 6 bases; junction bases outside the gene matches: 17. CDR3 DNA sequence: TGTGCCAGCAGCCCTCTGACAGGGTGGAATACGGGCAATGAGCAGTTCTTC. It codes for CASSPLTGWNTGNEQFF.

The CDR3 DNA follows: TGCGCCAGCAGCCAGCACGCCAGACTGATTCGGGAGACCCAGTACTTC. Translating it yields CASSQHARLIRETQYF. V usage is TRBV5-1 and J usage is TRBJ2-5; the D is unclear. Germline V lookup: CDR1 SGHRS, CDR2 YFSETQ. V was clipped by 4 bases and J by 5 bases, with 21 bases between them. This CDR3 spans 16 amino acids.